These T cell receptor beta chains were read from a single sample in a study of CXCR3-negative and CXCR3-positive naive CD8 T cells. TCRdb reanalyzed the 5' RACE reads, giving one entry per CDR3 protein sequence and no DNA. The table lists some 130,000 distinct CDR3 sequences. Sequenced: naive CXCR3- CD8+ T cells from blood. These receptors all stem from a human donor in good health. Some clones in this sample may be carry-over from other donors' samples. The CDR3 runs from the conserved cysteine through the conserved F or W.

v_gene	len	j_gene	CDR3aa
TRBV11-3	18	TRBJ2-1	CASSLEVQRGKTYNEQFF
TRBV29-1	17	TRBJ2-7	CSVIGGLAPESSYEQYF
TRBV12-3/TRBV12-4	14	TRBJ2-5	CASSLWGLQETQYF
TRBV4-2	18	TRBJ2-1	CASSLLISARGVTYEQFF
TRBV10-3	16	TRBJ2-7	CAISDNSGTGSDEQYF
TRBV7-6	13	TRBJ1-1	CASSLGRNTEAFF
TRBV4-1	13	TRBJ2-5	CASSQATQEAQYF
TRBV5-1	14	TRBJ2-7	CASSIGPGDYEQYF
TRBV7-6	13	TRBJ2-7	CASSFGVDYEQYF
TRBV5-1	16	TRBJ2-7	CASSVTGGQSTYEQYF
TRBV7-2	16	TRBJ2-7	CASSLRVGDDSYEQYF
TRBV4-1	17	TRBJ2-3	CASSQDPASGSTDTQYF
TRBV28	14	TRBJ2-1	CASSLRTSYNEQFF
TRBV29-1	20	TRBJ1-5	CSVLSIFAGSRATHNQPQHF
TRBV7-9	17	TRBJ2-2	CASSLGVGQSNTGELFF
TRBV28	12	TRBJ1-1	CASSFINTEAFF
TRBV12-3/TRBV12-4	11	TRBJ2-7	CASSPQGEQYF
TRBV20-1	14	TRBJ2-1	CSALDRSSYNEQFF
TRBV20-1	11	TRBJ2-7	CSAVVKDEQYF
TRBV10-3	14	TRBJ2-7	CAISESGQVYEQYF
TRBV5-1	16	TRBJ1-5	CASSPFPDRLNQPQHF
TRBV19	13	TRBJ2-3	CASSIVEGDTQYF
TRBV6-6	14	TRBJ2-1	CASSPATGGNEQFF
TRBV9	14	TRBJ1-1	CASSVGTGGTEAFF
TRBV12-3/TRBV12-4	12	TRBJ2-1	CASSLQWDEQFF
TRBV29-1	14	TRBJ2-7	CSVEVYGTAYEQYF
TRBV29-1	16	TRBJ2-1	CSVEGTSGGSYNEQFF
TRBV5-1	15	TRBJ2-1	CASSPGTSGRFEQFF
TRBV7-6	17	TRBJ2-5	CASSLGGPGNIQETQYF
TRBV7-9	16	TRBJ2-7	CASSDHLGSEGYEQYF
TRBV29-1	15	TRBJ2-7	CSVEGGAGDGNEQYF
TRBV12-3/TRBV12-4	12	TRBJ2-7	CASSPVLTDQYF
TRBV7-6	16	TRBJ1-3	CASSLGSDGTGNTIYF
TRBV20-1	15	TRBJ2-2	CSATPTRRNTGELFF
TRBV29-1	15	TRBJ2-1	CSVEAWVQGKDEQFF
TRBV28	15	TRBJ1-1	CASSMGVWGGIEAFF
TRBV13	15	TRBJ2-1	CASKSPGGPYNEQFF
TRBV3-1	17	TRBJ2-7	CASRLNRAEGRAYEQYF
TRBV10-3	14	TRBJ1-5	CAISDGTVNQPQHF
TRBV27	13	TRBJ2-7	CASSLAGTYEQYF
TRBV7-9	15	TRBJ1-1	CASSSNRGLNTEAFF
TRBV29-1	16	TRBJ2-1	CSVGDRVPYLNNEQFF
TRBV10-3	14	TRBJ2-7	CAISEAGPSYEQYF
TRBV4-1	15	TRBJ2-1	CASSQTESSYNEQFF
TRBV12-3/TRBV12-4	14	TRBJ2-2	CASSSLAGRGELFF
TRBV10-3	18	TRBJ2-1	CAISESWLTSGRPNEQFF
TRBV12-3/TRBV12-4	16	TRBJ1-2	CASSLGRDRQNYGYTF
TRBV15	15	TRBJ1-2	CATSRERTGVYGYTF
TRBV2	16	TRBJ2-7	CASSEYHRVVSYEQYF